This entry features one T cell receptor (beta chain) sequence. Its target is not known. The V end lost 5 bases, the J end lost 1 base, and 8 bases lay between the germline ends. This CDR3 region has 12 residues. Germline V gene sequence: CDR1 GTSNPN, CDR2 SVGIG (reference sequence). Repertoires were generated with immunoSEQ multiplex PCR, while TCRdb's copy carries only in-frame clones and drops some. The profile shows approximately 130,000 clones, more than 85% of them singletons. The data were obtained in a study of T cell responses to AZD1222 COVID-19 vaccine. For the study at large: It was second doses at about 4 or about 12 weeks that were pooled. Study results and caveats: At study baseline, merely more than 5 AZD1222 recipients were seropositive. The breadth and depth of Spike-specific TCRs increased once two AZD1222 doses had been given. The donors showed a predominance of white British ancestry and of females, with possible underestimation of clonal diversity.

This sample comprised peripheral blood, obtained on day 0 of AZD1222 vaccination. This chain joins TRBV30 and TRBJ1-1; no clear D. The TCR originated in an adult in good health. This chain's CDR3 is CAWGRGNTEAFF. As DNA, the CDR3 is TGTGCCTGGGGTCGGGGGAACACTGAAGCTTTCTTT.